Listed below are T cell receptor beta chains from one sample, sequenced in a study of blood T cell repertoires in COVID-19. Produced via immunoSEQ multiplex PCR; TCRdb's table is partial and in-frame only. The sample lists 150,000 or so clones, 85% to 90% occurring once. Sequencing used peripheral blood. The receptors originated from a man in his fifties or sixties with COVID-19, enrolled during active disease. Both conserved end residues are part of each CDR3. D genes are given only for firm matches. For some rows the clone size is stated as once, few or many, or as a class when expanded; others skip it.

j_call,v_call,cdr3_length,d_call,clone_size,cdr3_nt,cdr3_aa
TRBJ2-6,TRBV5-1,20,TRBD1,once,TGCGCCAGCAGCTTGTCCCGGACAGGATCTGACCCGGCTGGGGCCAACGTCCTGACTTTC,CASSLSRTGSDPAGANVLTF
TRBJ2-3,TRBV24-1,18,-,-,TGTGCCACCAGTGACCAAAGCCAAAGACAGGCTAGCACAGATACGCAGTATTTT,CATSDQSQRQASTDTQYF
TRBJ2-7,TRBV4-2,13,-,once,TGTGCCAGCAGCCAAGATAAACTAGATGTGCAGTACTTC,CASSQDKLDVQYF
TRBJ1-5,TRBV7-2,16,TRBD1,-,TGTGCCAGCAGTCCCTCGAGGGGGCGGGGCAATCAGCCCCAGCATTTT,CASSPSRGRGNQPQHF
TRBJ2-4,TRBV6-2/TRBV6-3,16,TRBD1,-,TGTGCCAGCAGTCGACAAGGACAGGGGGCTGGGGACATTCAGTACTTC,CASSRQGQGAGDIQYF
TRBJ1-4,TRBV12-3/TRBV12-4,12,-,-,TGTGCCAGCAGTAAGATGGGGGGAGGACTGTTTTTT,CASSKMGGGLFF
TRBJ1-6,TRBV27,15,TRBD1,-,TGTGCCAGCAGTCTAAGGACAGGGGATAATTCACCCCTCCACTTT,CASSLRTGDNSPLHF
TRBJ2-1,TRBV7-9,14,-,-,TGTGCCAGCACCCCCAGGAACAGGTACAATGAGCAGTTCTTC,CASTPRNRYNEQFF
TRBJ2-2,TRBV9,15,TRBD1,once,TGTGCCAGCAGCGTCCGGACAGGGCAAACCGGGGAGCTGTTTTTT,CASSVRTGQTGELFF
TRBJ1-2,TRBV6-5,12,-,-,TGTGCCAGCGGGGAGGCTAACTATGGCTACACCTTC,CASGEANYGYTF
TRBJ2-2,TRBV9,15,TRBD2,-,TGTGCCAGCAGCGTAGGACTAGCGGGATCCGGGGAGCTGTTTTTT,CASSVGLAGSGELFF
TRBJ2-3,TRBV7-8,15,TRBD2,-,TGTGCCAGCAGCTCCCGGACTAGCATGTCAGATACGCAGTATTTT,CASSSRTSMSDTQYF
TRBJ2-1,TRBV28,16,TRBD2,-,TGTGCCAGCAGTGCCGCGACTAGCGGTGATTACAATGAGCAGTTCTTC,CASSAATSGDYNEQFF
TRBJ1-1,TRBV15,12,-,-,TGTGCCACCAGCTTAGGGAGGACTGAAGCTTTCTTT,CATSLGRTEAFF
TRBJ2-7,TRBV19,15,-,-,TGTGCCAGTAGTACTCCGGGCAGCGGGCAATACGAGCAGTACTTC,CASSTPGSGQYEQYF
TRBJ2-3,TRBV2,15,TRBD2,-,TGTGCCAGCAAAGTGACTAGCGGGAGTTCAGATACGCAGTATTTT,CASKVTSGSSDTQYF
TRBJ1-5,TRBV18,14,-,-,TGTGCCAGCTCACTAGACAGGTTCAATCAGCCCCAGCATTTT,CASSLDRFNQPQHF
TRBJ1-2,TRBV5-1,19,TRBD1,-,TGCGCCAGCAGCTCCCAACGCCAGCGGGACAGGCTGTCTAACTATGGCTACACCTTC,CASSSQRQRDRLSNYGYTF
TRBJ1-4,TRBV3-1/TRBV3-2,13,TRBD1,-,TGTGCCAGCAGGACAGGGGAGCGCGAAAAACTGTTTTTT,CASRTGEREKLFF
TRBJ2-5,TRBV7-3,13,-,-,TGTGCCAGCAGCTTAGGGGGGGCAGGGACCCAGTACTTC,CASSLGGAGTQYF
TRBJ2-5,TRBV5-1,13,-,-,TGCGCCAGCAGACCGACCACAGCTGAGACCCAGTACTTC,CASRPTTAETQYF
TRBJ1-3,TRBV9,14,-,-,TGTGCCAGCAGCGTAGTGAGCTCTGGAAACACCATATATTTT,CASSVVSSGNTIYF
TRBJ1-5,TRBV19,14,TRBD1,once,TGTGCCAGTAGTATGGGACAGCACAATCAGCCCCAGCATTTT,CASSMGQHNQPQHF
TRBJ1-6,TRBV19,15,TRBD1,-,TGTGCCAGTAGTATCCCTGGACAGGATAATTCACCCCTCCACTTT,CASSIPGQDNSPLHF
TRBJ2-6,TRBV2,14,-,-,TGTGCCAGCACGCTGAACTTGGTAGCCAACGTCCTGACTTTC,CASTLNLVANVLTF
TRBJ1-2,TRBV21-1,14,-,-,TGTGCCAGCAGCAAGTGGGACAGGGTGGATGGCTACACCTTC,CASSKWDRVDGYTF
TRBJ1-1,TRBV20-1,14,-,few,TGCAGTGCTAGTGGGGAGGGGGTTAGCACTGAAGCTTTCTTT,CSASGEGVSTEAFF
TRBJ1-4,TRBV28,16,TRBD1,once,TGTGCCAGCAGACCTCCCCGACAGGGAAGTCATGAAAAACTGTTTTTT,CASRPPRQGSHEKLFF
TRBJ1-5,TRBV19,17,-,-,TGTGCCAGTAGTATTCCCTCTAACAGGGAGTACAATCAGCCCCAGCATTTT,CASSIPSNREYNQPQHF
TRBJ1-4,TRBV7-9,16,-,-,TGTGCCAGCAGCTCACATGAGGGCTATCCCGCTGAAAAACTGTTTTTT,CASSSHEGYPAEKLFF
TRBJ2-1,TRBV7-9,12,-,-,TGTGCCAGCAGCTTAGGAACGGGTGAGCAGTTCTTC,CASSLGTGEQFF
TRBJ2-2,TRBV19,15,-,-,TGTGCCAGTAGTATGGACAGTCGGAACACCGGGGAGCTGTTTTTT,CASSMDSRNTGELFF
TRBJ2-2,TRBV27,15,-,few,TGTGCCAGCAGTTTTGAGGGCTTGAACACCGGGGAGCTGTTTTTT,CASSFEGLNTGELFF
TRBJ2-3,TRBV18,15,-,few,TGTGCCAGCTCCGACGTCGGGACTAGCACAGATACGCAGTATTTT,CASSDVGTSTDTQYF
TRBJ2-1,TRBV7-9,14,TRBD2,-,TGTGCCAGCAGTATGAGCGGGACCTACAATGAGCAGTTCTTC,CASSMSGTYNEQFF
TRBJ2-1,TRBV6-6,15,-,-,TGTGCCAGCAGTCCAACGCGGGGATCCTACAATGAGCAGTTCTTC,CASSPTRGSYNEQFF
TRBJ1-1,TRBV7-2,15,-,-,TGTGCCAGCAGCCCCATGATAGTGGTGAACACTGAAGCTTTCTTT,CASSPMIVVNTEAFF
TRBJ2-1,TRBV7-3,13,-,-,TGTGCCAGCAGCTTAACCGGGATTTATGAGCAGTTCTTC,CASSLTGIYEQFF
TRBJ2-7,TRBV21-1,14,-,-,TGTGCCAGCAGCAAAGCGGGACAGAGCTACGAGCAGTACTTC,CASSKAGQSYEQYF
TRBJ2-1,TRBV19,16,TRBD1,-,TGTGCCAGTAGTATAGCCCTTGGGACAGGTTACGCTGAGCAGTTCTTC,CASSIALGTGYAEQFF
TRBJ1-2,TRBV6-2/TRBV6-3,14,-,-,TGTGCCAGCAGTCGCGCCGGGGTGGACTATGGCTACACCTTC,CASSRAGVDYGYTF
TRBJ1-5,TRBV7-2,13,-,-,TGTGCCAGCAGCTACACCACAGATCAGCCCCAGCATTTT,CASSYTTDQPQHF
TRBJ1-5,TRBV4-1,16,-,-,TGCGCCAGCAGCTTTCAATCGGGGTCGGGCAATCAGCCCCAGCATTTT,CASSFQSGSGNQPQHF
TRBJ2-2,TRBV28,15,-,-,TGTGCCAGCAGTTTTGGGGGCACCGGCACCGGGGAGCTGTTTTTT,CASSFGGTGTGELFF
TRBJ1-5,TRBV28,16,-,medium-sized,TGTGCCAGCAGTCCTACCGTAGGGGTGGATTATCAGCCCCAGCATTTT,CASSPTVGVDYQPQHF
TRBJ2-3,TRBV7-9,11,-,-,TGTGCCAGCAGCCCCAGGGATACGCAGTATTTT,CASSPRDTQYF
TRBJ1-1,TRBV11-1,13,-,-,TGTGCCAGCAGCTTGGCTGGGAACACTGAAGCTTTCTTT,CASSLAGNTEAFF
TRBJ2-7,TRBV9,15,-,-,TGTGCCAGCAGCCCGGCCCCCCAGGGCTTCTACGAGCAGTACTTC,CASSPAPQGFYEQYF
TRBJ1-4,TRBV27,16,-,once,TGTGCCAGCAGTCACAAGTTATATGCAACTAATGAAAAACTGTTTTTT,CASSHKLYATNEKLFF
TRBJ1-1,TRBV11-2,14,-,-,TGTGCCAGCAGCTTAGGGATGGCACAGGGTGAGGCTTTCTTT,CASSLGMAQGEAFF
TRBJ2-2,TRBV12-3/TRBV12-4,12,-,-,TGTGCCAGCAGTCTCAACACCGGGGAGCTGTTTTTT,CASSLNTGELFF
TRBJ1-2,TRBV30,17,-,-,TGTGCCTGGGGTTCACCAGGGGCCAGACCAAGTGGCTATGGCTACACCTTC,CAWGSPGARPSGYGYTF
TRBJ1-3,TRBV19,13,-,-,TGTGCCAGTAGTACCGACGAGAGGAACACCATATATTTT,CASSTDERNTIYF
TRBJ1-1,TRBV30,13,-,-,TGTGCCTGGAGTGTATCCCCAAGGAGGGAAGCTTTCTTT,CAWSVSPRREAFF
TRBJ1-5,TRBV7-2,17,TRBD1,-,TGTGCCAGCAGCTCCGCCATGGGGACAGGGGGCAATCAGCCCCAGCATTTT,CASSSAMGTGGNQPQHF
TRBJ1-5,TRBV27,13,TRBD1,-,TGTGCCAGCCGGACAGGGGGAAATCAGCCCCAGCATTTT,CASRTGGNQPQHF
TRBJ2-1,TRBV4-2,16,TRBD2,-,TGTGCCAGCAGCCAAGATCCTGGGACTACAGGCGATGAGCAGTTCTTC,CASSQDPGTTGDEQFF
TRBJ2-1,TRBV14,16,-,-,TGTGCCAGCAGCCAAGACCGGGGGTCTTGGTACAATGAGCAGTTCTTC,CASSQDRGSWYNEQFF
TRBJ2-7,TRBV7-2,13,TRBD1,-,TGTGCCAGCAGCCGGGACAGGGGGCCCGAGCAGTACTTC,CASSRDRGPEQYF